The 3 T cell receptor beta chains in this list originate from one sample, sequenced in a study of T-cell reconstitution after alpha-beta-depleted transplantation in children. The authors prepared the TCRbeta library with unique molecular identifiers. MiXCR was run by TCRdb on the PCR reads, yielding one entry per CDR3 protein. The data contain a few hundred thousand distinct CDR3 sequences, 27% of them singletons. The sample in question was PBMCs, obtained before TCRalphabeta/CD19-depleted stem cell transplant. The source is a boy under two years old with Wiskott-Aldrich syndrome, due to receive a stem cell transplant.

This clonotype has a handful of counts. The rearrangement joins TRBV7-6 to TRBJ2-1; D is unclear. The germline V gene has CDR1 SGHVS and CDR2 FNYEAQ. V was clipped by 5 bases and J by 0 bases, with 11 bases between them. The CDR3 loop spans 15 amino acids. The CDR3 region is CASSTPLGSYNEQFF. In DNA form, the CDR3 reads TGTGCCAGCAGCACCCCACTGGGCTCCTACAATGAGCAGTTCTTC.

This chain uses TRBV12-3 or TRBV12-4 with TRBJ2-5; maybe TRBD2 (6 bases). The CDR3 covers 14 residues. V was cut by 3 bases and J by 5 bases, with 13 bases left in between. CDR3 nucleotides: TGTGCCAGCAGTTTTAGTGGCGGGGCGGAGACCCAGTACTTC. Its protein is CASSFSGGAETQYF.

The chain is built from TRBV7-2 and TRBJ1-5, with no clear D. This CDR3 contains 13 residues. The V gene lost 4 bases and the J gene lost 7 bases, with 11 bases spanning the gap. The germline V gene encodes CDR1 SGHTA and CDR2 FQGNSA. DNA of the CDR3: TGTGCCAGCAGCTCCCGAGTCGTACAGCCCCAGCATTTT. This gives the protein CASSSRVVQPQHF.